This T cell receptor (beta chain) was sequenced during a study of shared clonotypes between healthy human individuals. The overall study: CD8 memory received one plate per donor, CD8 naive two, CD4 memory three and CD4 naive three.

The assay was carried out at the deep level. Profiled with immunoSEQ multiplex PCR; TCRdb holds only in-frame clones, not every one. This table holds some 2,000,000 clones, approximately 95% found once. With regard to this clone: Its target is unknown.

V was clipped by 1 base and J by 9 bases, with 19 bases between them. CDR1 is SGHRS and CDR2 is YFSETQ in the germline V gene. CDR3 size: 15 residues. General study findings and limits: Non-shared clonotypes had lower generation probabilities than clonotypes shared by all four sorted-subset donors. Naive subsets usually exceeded memory subsets in estimated richness.

The sequenced sample consisted of naive CD4+ T cells sorted from blood. Subset denoted: CD45RA+ positively selected. This TCR was sampled from a man aged 18 to 30 in good health. The rearrangement joins TRBV5-1 to TRBJ2-5; D not certain. The CDR3 DNA reads TGCGCCAGCAGCTTGTCAGTGACTGCCAGCGCGGCCCAGTACTTC. Amino acid sequence: CASSLSVTASAAQYF. Filled out from reference TRBV5-1 and TRBJ2-5, the complete variable domain reads KAGVTQTPRYLIKTRGQQVTLSCSPISGHRSVSWYQQTPGQGLQFLFEYFSETQRNKGNFPGRFSGRQFSNSRSEMNVSTLELGDSALYLCASSLSVTASAAQYFGPGTRLLVL.